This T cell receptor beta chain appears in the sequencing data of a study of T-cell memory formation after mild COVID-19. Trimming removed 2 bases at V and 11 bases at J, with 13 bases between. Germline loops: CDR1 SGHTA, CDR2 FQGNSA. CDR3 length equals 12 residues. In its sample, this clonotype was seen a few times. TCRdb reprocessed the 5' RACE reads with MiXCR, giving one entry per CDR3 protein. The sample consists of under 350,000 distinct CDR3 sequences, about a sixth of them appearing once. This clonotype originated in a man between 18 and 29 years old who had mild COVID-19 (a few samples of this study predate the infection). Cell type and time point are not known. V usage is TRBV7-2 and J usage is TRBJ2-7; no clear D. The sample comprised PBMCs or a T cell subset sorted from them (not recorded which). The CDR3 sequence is CASSLTGRMEYF. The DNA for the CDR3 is TGTGCCAGCAGCTTAACCGGTCGTATGGAGTACTTC.